Listed below are T cell receptor beta chains from one sample, sequenced in a study of T cells in Graves' hyperthyroidism and ophthalmopathy. One entry per CDR3 protein, called by TCRdb with MiXCR from the multiplex PCR reads. The table includes hundreds of thousands of distinct CDR3 sequences, just under 45% detected once. Sequences were obtained from peripheral blood or thyroid tissue (not recorded which). These receptors all stem from an adult man with Graves' disease, either hyperthyroidism or ophthalmopathy (not recorded which). The CDR3 runs from the conserved cysteine through the conserved F or W. The order of the fields is clone size, J gene, V gene, D gene, CDR3 DNA, CDR3 protein. A D gene is named only where the DNA matches it firmly. The size entry is marked missing in some rows and otherwise reads once, few, many or a size class.

. | TRBJ1-4 | TRBV19 | TRBD1 | TGTGCCAGTAGTACGACCGGGACAGGCTTTCTCGGGGAAAAACTGTTTTTT | CASSTTGTGFLGEKLFF
many | TRBJ2-7 | TRBV29-1 | . | TGCAGCGTTGCCAGAGATATCCCCTACGAGCAGTACTTC | CSVARDIPYEQYF
few | TRBJ2-5 | TRBV12-3/TRBV12-4 | . | TGTGCCAGTTCGGCCGGGACCCGAGTAGAGACCCAGTACTTC | CASSAGTRVETQYF
many | TRBJ2-7 | TRBV24-1 | . | TGTGCCACCAGTGATTTAGGTCAGGGTGACGAGCAGTACTTC | CATSDLGQGDEQYF
many | TRBJ2-5 | TRBV19 | TRBD1 | TGTGCCAGTAGTACGGGACAGGGTTCGGGTGAGACCCAGTACTTC | CASSTGQGSGETQYF
many | TRBJ1-6 | TRBV9 | . | TGTGCCAGCAGCATCAGGGAAAGTGGAACTTCACCCCTCCACTTT | CASSIRESGTSPLHF
many | TRBJ1-1 | TRBV10-3 | . | TGTGCCATCAGTATCAATCAACAGAACACTGAAGCTTTCTTT | CAISINQQNTEAFF
. | TRBJ2-5 | TRBV2 | TRBD1 | TGTGCCAGCGAGCCAACAGGGGGTACCCAGTACTTC | CASEPTGGTQYF
. | TRBJ1-6 | TRBV10-3 | . | TGTGCCAGCAGTGAGGGTGAATCACCCCTCCACTTT | CASSEGESPLHF
once | TRBJ1-3 | TRBV20-1 | TRBD1 | TGCAGTGCTAGAGCAGGGGGCAAAGCTGGAAACACCATATATTTT | CSARAGGKAGNTIYF
once | TRBJ2-5 | TRBV7-2 | TRBD1 | TGTGCCAGCAGCCGGGACAGCTCTAGGCAAGAGACCCAGTACTTC | CASSRDSSRQETQYF
once | TRBJ2-7 | TRBV20-1 | . | TGCAGTGCTACCGAAGCGGGCGCCTACGAGCAGTACTTC | CSATEAGAYEQYF
. | TRBJ2-2 | TRBV6-6 | TRBD1 | TGTGCCAGCAGTGAGGACAGGGCATACACCGGGGAGCTGTTTTTT | CASSEDRAYTGELFF
. | TRBJ1-3 | TRBV20-1 | . | TGCAGCGCCGGGGGGGGCTCTGGAAACACCATATATTTT | CSAGGGSGNTIYF
many | TRBJ2-7 | TRBV9 | TRBD1 | TGTGCCAGCAGCGTAGGGGACAGGGGGCGCGAGCAGTACTTC | CASSVGDRGREQYF
. | TRBJ1-5 | TRBV3-1 | . | TGTGCCAGCAGCCAAGATTTGGAAGATCAGCCCCAGCATTTT | CASSQDLEDQPQHF
. | TRBJ1-2 | TRBV6-1 | . | TGTGCCAGCAGCGTAGCCCCGGGCGCAGGTGGCTACACCTTC | CASSVAPGAGGYTF
many | TRBJ2-5 | TRBV13 | . | TGTGCCAGCAGCTTAGCTTTCGCGGAGACCCAGTACTTC | CASSLAFAETQYF
. | TRBJ1-1 | TRBV29-1 | TRBD1 | TGCAGCGTTGGGGGGACAGCGGTTAACACTGAAGCTTTCTTT | CSVGGTAVNTEAFF
few | TRBJ1-5 | TRBV6-5 | . | TGTGCCACCTCCTACGGGGTTGATCAGCCCCAGCATTTT | CATSYGVDQPQHF
few | TRBJ1-6 | TRBV29-1 | . | TGCAGCGTGACAACAGGGTCCAATTCACCCCTCCACTTT | CSVTTGSNSPLHF
. | TRBJ2-1 | TRBV25-1 | TRBD2 | TGTGCCAGCAGTGAATTAGCGGGCTCCTACAATGAGCAGTTCTTC | CASSELAGSYNEQFF
few | TRBJ2-5 | TRBV13 | TRBD2 | TGTGCCAGCAGCCAAGAGACCCTAGCGGGAGGTCAAGAGACCCAGTACTTC | CASSQETLAGGQETQYF
. | TRBJ1-1 | TRBV10-3 | . | TGTGCCAGCAGCCTACATGACTTAAACACTGAAGCTTTCTTT | CASSLHDLNTEAFF
. | TRBJ1-5 | TRBV7-8 | . | TGTGCCAGCAGCTTAGGGTATTCCAGGCTTAGCAATCAGCCCCAGCATTTT | CASSLGYSRLSNQPQHF
few | TRBJ1-1 | TRBV12-5 | . | TGTGCCAGCAGCCAAGAGGGCTACATGAACACTGAAGCTTTCTTT | CASSQEGYMNTEAFF
. | TRBJ1-1 | TRBV11-2 | . | TGTGCCAGCAGCCCCTTAGCGGGAGGGGCGAACACTGAAGCTTTCTTT | CASSPLAGGANTEAFF
many | TRBJ2-7 | TRBV20-1 | TRBD1 | TGCAGTGCTAGAGAACAGGGGCGTCATGGCTACGAGCAGTACTTC | CSAREQGRHGYEQYF
. | TRBJ1-5 | TRBV7-9 | . | TGTGCCAGCAGCCGGGCCCGAGGCCCTCAGCCCCAGCATTTT | CASSRARGPQPQHF
many | TRBJ1-4 | TRBV20-1 | . | TGCAGTGCTACAGGACAGATCGGTGAAAAACTGTTTTTT | CSATGQIGEKLFF
many | TRBJ1-4 | TRBV10-1 | . | TGCGCCAAAAGTGACAGGCACGAAAAACTGTTTTTT | CAKSDRHEKLFF
. | TRBJ1-6 | TRBV2 | TRBD1 | TGTGCCAGCAGTGAAGCGGGACAGCGGGCCCAGGGGAATTCACCCCTCCACTTT | CASSEAGQRAQGNSPLHF
few | TRBJ1-6 | TRBV4-2 | . | TGTGCCACCGGACTCGACATTATCCCGAATTCACCCCTCCACTTT | CATGLDIIPNSPLHF